This T cell receptor beta chain was identified during a study of identical twins. The study's findings and limits: The models systematically underestimated how much out-of-frame TCR alpha was shared in monozygotic twins. Insertions were fewer in abundant cord blood beta clonotypes, whereas memory repertoires showed none of this pattern.

This clonotype was found many times. Its antigen remains unidentified. Template switching added a universal primer site; cDNA carried unique molecular identifiers. TCRdb called the 5' RACE reads again in MiXCR, with one record for every CDR3 protein. The data hold 570,000 or so distinct CDR3 sequences, with 9.5% to 10% observed a single time. The V segment lost 6 bases and the J segment 3 bases; nucleotides outside the gene matches: 12. The length of the CDR3 is 16 residues. Another study also made use of these data, one on yellow fever vaccine responses in identical twins. From that paper: Twins reportedly mounted vaccine T cell responses that seemed partly convergent, partly personalized.

The rearrangement joins TRBV12-3 or TRBV12-4 to TRBJ2-7; 9 positions agree with TRBD2. Sequenced input: PBMCs. The TCR comes from a woman under 30 in good health. The chain's CDR3 is CASSSGLAGFFYEQYF. CDR3 sequence (DNA): TGTGCCAGCAGCTCGGGTCTAGCGGGGTTTTTCTACGAGCAGTACTTC.